This TCR beta chain is from a study of OX40 agonist ivuxolimab in advanced cancers. This clone was detected only once. The CDR3 runs to 17 residues. The germline V and J ends were trimmed by 1 base and 0 bases, with 10 bases remaining between them. CDR1 is MNHNS and CDR2 is SASEGT in the germline V gene. Method: immunoSEQ multiplex PCR; TCRdb's copy keeps in-frame clones and lacks some. There are about 77,000 clones in the sample; around 87% occur only once, and approximately 0.54% lies in the top ten. Sequenced here: CD4+ or CD8+ T cells sorted from blood, sampled in a trial of the OX40 agonist ivuxolimab. The receptor's source is an adult with an advanced solid tumor such as melanoma, head and neck, liver or kidney cancer. V is TRBV6-1 and J is TRBJ2-6; D remains ambiguous. The CDR3 DNA reads TGTGCCAGCAGTGAAGAGGTCCGTAGCTCTGGGGCCAACGTCCTGACTTTC. Its protein product is CASSEEVRSSGANVLTF.